This TCR beta chain appears in the sequencing data of a study of blood T cell repertoires in COVID-19. Source study methods: Counts of nucleated cells, estimated from reference gene primer amplification, were obtained. TCRdb keeps only in-frame clones here, not all; method: immunoSEQ multiplex PCR. V and J calls plus clone size are reproduced from that table; the DNA served to infer D and trimming. The sample records about 320,000 clones, around nine tenths being singletons. The specimen was PBMCs or T cells enriched from blood (not recorded which). The TCR was taken from a woman aged 25 to 39 who had recovered from COVID-19.

The CDR3 sequence is CASSESGTGTEEQYF. The CDR3 DNA sequence: TGCGCCAGCAGTGAGTCTGGGACAGGGACGGAAGAGCAGTACTTC. The rearrangement uses TRBV10-1 and TRBJ2-7; 9 bases match TRBD1. V was clipped by 0 bases and J by 7 bases; unmatched bases: 7. Germline V CDR1 and CDR2: WNHNN, SYGVQD (reference sequence). This CDR3 has 15 residues.